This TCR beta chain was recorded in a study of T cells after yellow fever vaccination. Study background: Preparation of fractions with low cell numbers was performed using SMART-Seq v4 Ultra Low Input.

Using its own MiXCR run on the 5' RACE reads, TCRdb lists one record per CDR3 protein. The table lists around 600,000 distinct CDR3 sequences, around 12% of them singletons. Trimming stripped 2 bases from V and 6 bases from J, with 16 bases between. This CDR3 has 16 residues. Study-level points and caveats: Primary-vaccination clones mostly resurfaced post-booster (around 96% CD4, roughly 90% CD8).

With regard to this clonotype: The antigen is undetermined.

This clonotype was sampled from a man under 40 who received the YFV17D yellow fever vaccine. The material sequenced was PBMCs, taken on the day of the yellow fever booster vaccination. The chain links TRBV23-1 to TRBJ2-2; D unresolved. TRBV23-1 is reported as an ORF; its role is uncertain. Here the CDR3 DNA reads TGCGCCAGCAGTCAAGTGGACGGCTCTCGGGCCGGGGAGCTGTTTTTT. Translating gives CASSQVDGSRAGELFF.